Listed here are 22 T cell receptor beta chains from one sample, sequenced in a study of blood T cell repertoires in COVID-19. The repertoire was sequenced with immunoSEQ multiplex PCR; TCRdb's copy has only in-frame clones and lacks some. This table holds approximately 180,000 clones, roughly 89% found once. The source material was PBMCs or T cells enriched from blood (not recorded which). These receptors were obtained from a woman aged 40 to 50 with acute COVID-19.

This clone came up once. The CDR3 nucleotides read TGTGCCAGCAGACCGACAGGCACTAATGAAAAACTGTTTTTT. Its protein is CASRPTGTNEKLFF. The chain joins TRBV2 to TRBJ1-4; D is possibly TRBD1 (6 bases). Trimming removed 6 bases at V and 2 bases at J, with 10 bases between. CDR3 length equals 14 residues. Per germline, CDR1 SNHLY and CDR2 FYNNEI.

The gene calls are TRBV4-1 and TRBJ2-5; D is unclear. This CDR3 has 13 residues. Germline V gene sequence: CDR1 MGHRA, CDR2 YSYEKL. The V end lost 0 bases, the J end lost 7 bases, and 9 bases lay between the germline ends. The CDR3: CASSQDAERTQYF. The CDR3 nucleotides are TGCGCCAGCAGCCAAGATGCTGAGCGGACCCAGTACTTC.

This clone was detected a few times. V is TRBV15 and J is TRBJ2-1; D ambiguous. The length of the CDR3 is 13 residues. Trimming took 0 bases from V and 6 from J, leaving 6 bases between them. Germline CDR1 and CDR2: LNHNV and YYDKDF (reference sequence). The CDR3 sequence is CATSRDLFNEQFF. Here the CDR3 DNA reads TGTGCCACCAGCAGAGATCTCTTCAATGAGCAGTTCTTC.

The chain is built from TRBV5-1 and TRBJ2-7, with D perhaps matching TRBD1 (6 bases). The length of the CDR3 is 13 residues. Germline-derived CDR1 and CDR2 are SGHRS and YFSETQ. Trimming shortened V by 4 bases and J by 5 bases, and 13 bases separated the two germline ends. The CDR3 coding sequence is TGCGCCAGCAGCGCAGGACAGATGGACGAGCAGTACTTC. It yields the protein CASSAGQMDEQYF. Variable domain in full (rest from reference TRBV5-1 and TRBJ2-7): KAGVTQTPRYLIKTRGQQVTLSCSPISGHRSVSWYQQTPGQGLQFLFEYFSETQRNKGNFPGRFSGRQFSNSRSEMNVSTLELGDSALYLCASSAGQMDEQYFGPGTRLTVT.

As to this clone: One junction end does not reproduce the germline sequence, and a read error may be involved. The rearrangement uses TRBV15 and TRBJ1-4; no reliable D call. The CDR3 runs 12 residues. Germline lookup yields CDR1 LNHNV and CDR2 YYDKDF (reference sequence). The DNA for the CDR3 is TGTGCCACCAGCACGTCTAATGGAAAACTGTTTTTT. Its protein is CATSTSNGKLFF.

The chain is built from TRBV2 and TRBJ2-6; TRBD1 agrees at 11 bases. J gave up 1 base and V 4 bases, and 9 bases lay outside the gene matches. There are 19 residues in the CDR3. CDR1 SNHLY and CDR2 FYNNEI come from the germline V gene. The CDR3 DNA is TGTGCCAGCAGTGTTGGGCCAGGGACAGGGGGGTCTGGGGCCAACGTCCTGACTTTC. Amino acid sequence: CASSVGPGTGGSGANVLTF.

The chain uses TRBV4-1 and TRBJ2-3; 9 bases align to TRBD2. Germline CDR1 is MGHRA and CDR2 is YSYEKL. V lost 4 bases, J lost 2 bases, and 7 bases stayed unmatched. The CDR3 is 16 amino acids. DNA for the CDR3: TGCGCCAGCAGCCCCCTCGCGGGGGGGCCCACAGATACGCAGTATTTT. As protein: CASSPLAGGPTDTQYF.

The chain combines TRBV18 with TRBJ1-3, with D tentatively TRBD1 (5 bases). Germline CDR1 and CDR2: KGHSH and LQKENI. V lost 2 bases and J 4 bases, leaving 9 bases between the germline ends. The CDR3 is made up of 14 amino acids. In DNA form, the CDR3 reads TGTGCCAGCTCACCAGCAGGGAACGGAAACACCATATATTTT. Its translation: CASSPAGNGNTIYF.

This rearrangement joins TRBV2 to TRBJ2-1, with TRBD2 as a possible D gene (6 bases). The CDR3 has 15 residues. CDR1 is SNHLY, CDR2 FYNNEI, per germline. The V gene lost 6 bases and the J gene lost 4 bases, with 16 bases spanning the gap. The CDR3 bases are TGTGCCAGCAGCGCGACTAGGGGTAGTTACAATGAGCAGTTCTTC. Its protein is CASSATRGSYNEQFF.

CDR3 loop: CASSPTGRMSGELFF. CDR3 nucleotides: TGTGCCAGCAGCCCGACAGGGCGAATGTCCGGGGAGCTGTTTTTT. The chain uses TRBV11-3 and TRBJ2-2; 7 bases are shared with TRBD1. The CDR3 runs to 15 residues. Losses at the gene ends were 5 bases for V and 6 bases for J; bases not matched to a gene: 9. Germline lookup yields CDR1 SGHNT and CDR2 YENEEA.

The chain couples TRBV7-2 to TRBJ2-1; maybe TRBD1 (5 bases). V lost 4 bases and J 7 bases, leaving 20 bases between the germline ends. Per germline, CDR1 SGHTA and CDR2 FQGNSA. The CDR3 contains 16 residues. The DNA of the CDR3 is TGTGCCAGCAGCTCACTCGGAAGGGGCGGTCGGAATGAGCAGTTCTTC. Its translation: CASSSLGRGGRNEQFF.

The V gene is TRBV2, the J gene TRBJ1-1, with 9 bases that match TRBD1. Germline values: CDR1 SNHLY, CDR2 FYNNEI. Trimming took 4 bases from V and 0 from J; bases not matched to a gene: 9. CDR3 size: 17 residues. The CDR3 bases are TGTGCCAGCAGTGGCCTTATTAGACAGGGGGTGAACACTGAAGCTTTCTTT. Protein product: CASSGLIRQGVNTEAFF.

The chain has TRBV10-3 and TRBJ1-1; D possibly corresponds to TRBD1 (5 bases). V lost 3 bases to trimming and J lost 10 bases, with 21 bases between them. CDR3 length: 15 amino acids. Germline V CDR1 and CDR2: ENHRY, SYGVKD. CDR3 nucleotides: TGTGCCATCAGTGATGGCAGGGATTCCGTAATGGTAGCTTTCTTT. It yields the protein CAISDGRDSVMVAFF.

The chain uses TRBV5-1 and TRBJ2-3; D is possibly TRBD2 (6 bases). Trimming cost V 3 bases and J 0 bases, with 14 bases left between them. This CDR3 is built from 16 residues. Per the germline V gene, CDR1 is SGHRS and CDR2 is YFSETQ. CDR3 bases: TGCGCCAGCAGCTCCGGACTGGGACTGAGCACAGATACGCAGTATTTT. It encodes CASSSGLGLSTDTQYF.

The chain has TRBV3-1 (or the pseudogene TRBV3-2) and TRBJ2-1; 7 bases align to TRBD2. Trimming took 1 base from V and 7 from J; bases not matched to a gene: 4. The CDR3 consists of 14 residues. The germline CDR1 and CDR2 sequences are LGHDT and YNNKEL (reference sequence). As DNA, the CDR3 is TGTGCCAGCAGCCAAGGACTAGCCAAAAATGAGCAGTTCTTC. It encodes CASSQGLAKNEQFF.

This CDR3 is CASSPSTHTQYF. The DNA of the CDR3 is TGTGCCAGCAGCCCTAGCACGCATACGCAGTATTTT. The chain is built from TRBV13 and TRBJ2-3; D perhaps matches TRBD2 (5 bases). V was pared by 5 bases and J by 7 bases, with 10 bases between. The CDR3 runs to 12 residues. Germline-derived CDR1 and CDR2 are PRHDT and FYEKMQ (reference sequence). The variable domain in full, with the rest retrieved from reference TRBV13 and TRBJ2-3, is AAGVIQSPRHLIKEKRETATLKCYPIPRHDTVYWYQQGPGQDPQFLISFYEKMQSDKGSIPDRFSAQQFSDYHSELNMSSLELGDSALYFCASSPSTHTQYFGPGTRLTVL.

The V gene is TRBV28, the J gene TRBJ1-3; 8 nucleotides line up with TRBD1. The V gene end was trimmed by 5 bases and the J gene end by 1 base; junction bases not matched to a gene: 13. CDR3 length: 18 residues. Germline V lookup: CDR1 MDHEN, CDR2 SYDVKM. The DNA for the CDR3 is TGTGCCAGCAGTCCTACCCATCGGACAGGGCGGTCTGGAAACACCATATATTTT. This codes for CASSPTHRTGRSGNTIYF.

The chain joins TRBV10-1 to TRBJ2-3, with TRBD2 identical over 9 bases. Germline V gene data show CDR1 as WNHNN and CDR2 as SYGVQD (reference sequence). This CDR3 spans 15 amino acids. Losses at the gene ends were 10 bases for V and 3 bases for J; bases not matched to a gene: 11. The CDR3 here is CANPDSGGRTDTQYF. The CDR3 DNA follows: TGCGCCAACCCAGATAGCGGGGGACGGACAGATACGCAGTATTTT.

The chain recombines TRBV4-2 with TRBJ2-4, with D maybe TRBD1 (5 bases). Germline values: CDR1 LGHNA, CDR2 YNFKEQ. This CDR3 has 17 amino acids. Trimming cost V 0 bases and J 0 bases, with 12 bases left between them. The CDR3 loop is CASSQDPQGIAKNIQYF. The CDR3, as DNA: TGTGCCAGCAGCCAAGATCCCCAGGGAATAGCCAAAAACATTCAGTACTTC.

This chain links TRBV25-1 with TRBJ2-7; 12 nucleotides align to TRBD2. Looked up from germline, CDR1 is MGHDK and CDR2 is SYGVNS. Trimming took 3 bases from V and 10 from J; bases not matched to a gene: 10. There are 15 residues in the CDR3. CDR3 bases: TGTGCCAGCAGTGATCACACCCGAGGACTAGCGGGACAGTACTTC. It codes for CASSDHTRGLAGQYF.

The chain has TRBV6-2 or TRBV6-3 and TRBJ1-5; tentative D call: TRBD1 (5 bases). Germline V lookup: CDR1 MNHEY, CDR2 SVGEGT. V dropped 0 bases and J dropped 2 bases, with 20 bases sitting between them. This CDR3 is built from 19 residues. This CDR3 reads CASSYSTGQGSDRNQPQHF. As DNA, the CDR3 is TGTGCCAGCAGTTACTCGACGGGTCAGGGATCGGATCGCAATCAGCCCCAGCATTTT.

The chain recombines TRBV15 with TRBJ2-5; maybe TRBD1 (5 bases). CDR3 length: 16 residues. In germline, CDR1 is LNHNV, CDR2 YYDKDF (reference sequence). V was clipped by 0 bases and J by 4 bases, with 15 bases between them. The CDR3 is CATSRDSAPGSETQYF. The CDR3 DNA is TGTGCCACCAGCAGAGATTCCGCCCCAGGGTCAGAGACCCAGTACTTC.